This T cell receptor (beta chain) appears in the sequencing data of a study of cytomegalovirus exposure and HLA in healthy donors. Across the study: Within the Caucasian-associated ancestry cluster were under 85% of the approximately 400 genotyped donors. The study, taken as a whole, reports: The authors enumerated over 150 TCR beta chains as linked to cytomegalovirus. Later analysis showed TCR association rates varying by HLA locus, highest for DRB1 and lowest for HLA-C. A classifier reportedly called cytomegalovirus status with high sensitivity and specificity.

A word on this clone: Its antigen is unidentified.

PCR was performed using 60 Vbeta and 13 Jbeta primers. This table comes from immunoSEQ multiplex PCR, and its TCRdb copy is limited to in-frame clones, with some not included. This table lists roughly 140,000 clones. V was pared by 4 bases and J by 5 bases, with 5 bases of the junction left unmatched. Looked up from germline, CDR1 is MNHEY and CDR2 is SVGAGI. CDR3 size: 15 residues. The chain joins TRBV6-5 to TRBJ2-3; 11 bases agree with TRBD1. Sequencing was carried out using PBMCs. This TCR was sampled from a man in his forties in good health and CMV-seronegative. CDR3 sequence reads: CASSWDRGNKDTQYF. The CDR3 bases are TGTGCCAGCAGTTGGGACAGGGGGAATAAAGATACGCAGTATTTT.